The 29 T cell receptor beta chains below come from one sample, sequenced in a study of CD8+CD57+ T cells in acquired aplastic anemia. Using genomic DNA as the template, TCR beta VDJ and CDR3 profiling was carried out. Using its own MiXCR run on the reads, TCRdb lists one record per CDR3 protein. Of about 220,000 distinct CDR3 sequences listed, 34% were seen once; the top ten hold 1% to 1.3%. The material sequenced was sorted CD4+, CD8+, or CD8+CD57+ T cells (not recorded which) from PBMCs. These receptors were taken from a human donor in good health, serving as a control.

At least ten counts were recorded for this clonotype. This rearrangement joins TRBV29-1 to TRBJ2-2; possible D gene TRBD1, 7 bases. The V gene lost 7 bases and the J gene lost 11 bases, with 14 bases spanning the gap. Germline V gene data show CDR1 as SQVTM and CDR2 as ANQGSEA. The CDR3 totals 11 residues. CDR3 sequence (DNA): TGCAGCGGACAGGGAGGCGGAGAGCTGTTTTTT. Amino acid sequence: CSGQGGGELFF.

The chain recombines TRBV24-1 with TRBJ1-2; possibly TRBD1 for D (5 bases). Germline V gene sequence: CDR1 KGHDR, CDR2 SFDVKD. This CDR3 has 15 amino acids. V was clipped by 0 bases and J by 8 bases, with 15 bases between them. The CDR3 reads CATSDLRDPSKGYTF. The CDR3 region has the DNA TGTGCCACCAGTGATTTGCGGGACCCCTCCAAGGGCTACACCTTC.

Note on this clonotype: Its ends do not fully match the called genes, so a read error is possible. This chain links TRBV12-3 or TRBV12-4 with TRBJ2-3; the match to TRBD1 covers 9 bases. CDR3 size: 17 residues. Written as DNA, the CDR3 is TGTGCCGGCAGTTTACAGGGGGCATGGGCTAGCACAGATACGCAGTATTTT. Its protein is CAGSLQGAWASTDTQYF.

This clonotype was observed at least ten times. This chain joins TRBV6-2 or TRBV6-3 and TRBJ2-7, with D hard to call. The CDR3 has 11 residues. Trimming cost V 4 bases and J 4 bases, with 5 bases left between them. Germline assignment: CDR1 MNHEY and CDR2 SVGEGT. In DNA, the CDR3 is TGTGCCAGCAGTTCATGGTACGAGCAGTACTTC. Translation: CASSSWYEQYF.

Concerning this clonotype itself: The conserved closing phenylalanine or tryptophan is absent in this CDR3, likely reflecting a read error. It is unclear where the CDR3 begins or ends on the DNA, so no DNA is shown, and the CDR3 is as TCRdb lists it. The CDR3 sequence is CSVEAGTLI. This chain joins TRBV29-1 and TRBJ1-3; TRBD1, as called in the table, went unchecked against the DNA. In germline, CDR1 is SQVTM, CDR2 ANQGSEA. The CDR3 sequence runs 9 residues, both termini included.

The chain couples TRBV7-9 to TRBJ1-5, with D unresolved. Deletions cut 2 bases from V and 2 bases from J, with 13 bases between. Germline CDR1 SEHNR, CDR2 FQNEAQ (reference sequence). The CDR3 contains 16 residues. CDR3 coding DNA: TGTGCCAGCAGCTTACTTCGGGGTTTCGGCAATCAGCCCCAGCATTTT. Protein: CASSLLRGFGNQPQHF.

This clonotype came up a few times. The chain combines TRBV11-2 with TRBJ1-1, with D tentatively TRBD1 (5 bases). V lost 8 bases and J 0 bases, leaving 16 bases between the germline ends. The CDR3 spans 15 residues. CDR1 and CDR2 (germline): SGHAT, FQNNGV. The chain's CDR3 is CASGIRALLNTEAFF. In DNA form, the CDR3 reads TGTGCCAGCGGGATCAGGGCACTCTTGAACACTGAAGCTTTCTTT.

Turning to this clonotype: The CDR3 end shows no conserved phenylalanine or tryptophan, and so a read error is likely. Because the CDR3's place on the DNA is in doubt, the DNA is left out and the CDR3 is given as listed by TCRdb. The rearrangement links TRBV2 to TRBJ1-6. Germline CDR1 and CDR2: SNHLY and FYNNEI. The CDR3 numbers 8 amino acids, ends counted. CDR3 sequence: CASRDLYS.

This clonotype was seen many times. This rearrangement joins TRBV29-1 to TRBJ2-7; D is unresolved. CDR3 length: 13 amino acids. Looked up from germline, CDR1 is SQVTM and CDR2 is ANQGSEA. V was trimmed by 2 bases and J by 6 bases, leaving 14 bases between them. The CDR3 loop reads CSVESQRLGEQYF. The CDR3 DNA reads as TGCAGCGTTGAATCCCAACGGTTGGGCGAGCAGTACTTC.

The table lists this clonotype with many counts. This chain connects TRBV7-9 to TRBJ1-6; TRBD1 might be the D (6 bases). Germline values: CDR1 SEHNR, CDR2 FQNEAQ (reference sequence). The V and J ends lost 5 bases and 10 bases respectively, with 21 bases between them. The CDR3 length is 16 residues. The CDR3 spells CASSLGYGGLGSPLHF. The CDR3, as DNA: TGTGCCAGCAGCCTCGGATATGGGGGGCTAGGGTCACCCCTCCACTTT.

This clonotype was observed many times. The rearrangement links TRBV4-1 to TRBJ2-5; maybe TRBD2 (6 bases). V was shortened by 4 bases and J by 4 bases, with 13 bases between the two germline ends. Germline lookup yields CDR1 MGHRA and CDR2 YSYEKL. The CDR3 spans 14 residues. The CDR3 DNA sequence: TGCGCCAGCAGCCCGGGACTTGCTCGAGAGACCCAGTACTTC. Protein sequence: CASSPGLARETQYF.

Of note for this clonotype: Being one base from a much bigger clone, this may be a read error. This chain connects TRBV6-5 to TRBJ1-2; unclear D gene. CDR1 and CDR2 from the germline V gene are MNHEY and SVGAGI. The length of the CDR3 is 13 residues. Trimming shortened V by 3 bases and J by 12 bases, and 17 bases separated the two germline ends. Written as DNA, the CDR3 is TGTGCCAGCAGTTATCTTGGGGTTACTTTCCACACCTTC. Its translation is CASSYLGVTFHTF.

V gene TRBV7-7 combines with J gene TRBJ1-5, with 7 bases that match TRBD1. The V and J ends lost 5 bases and 5 bases, in that order; junction bases with no gene match: 6. Germline V gene data show CDR1 as SSHAT and CDR2 as FNYEAQ (reference sequence). This CDR3 contains 14 residues. CDR3 DNA sequence: TGTGCCAGCAGCCGATCAGGGGGGGATCAGCCCCAGCATTTT. It specifies CASSRSGGDQPQHF. The full variable domain, with the rest looked up from reference TRBV7-7 and TRBJ1-5, is GAGVSQSPRYKVTKRGQDVTLRCDPISSHATLYWYQQALGQGPEFLTYFNYEAQPDKSGLPSDRFSAERPEGSISTLTIQRTEQRDSAMYRCASSRSGGDQPQHFGDGTRLSIL.

For this clonotype: This may be a read error: a much more frequent sequence differs by one nucleotide. The chain recombines TRBV20-1 with TRBJ1-5, with 7 positions matching TRBD1. Germline V lookup: CDR1 DFQATT, CDR2 SNEGSKA (reference sequence). This CDR3 region has 17 residues. The ends lost 1 base at V and 0 bases at J; junction bases unmatched: 9. This CDR3 is CSARGQGDLYSNQPQHF. The CDR3 nucleotides are TGCAGTGCTAGAGGACAGGGCGACCTTTATAGCAATCAGCCCCAGCATTTT.

V is TRBV7-3 and J is TRBJ1-5; no clear D gene. V was trimmed by 4 bases and J by 5 bases, leaving 18 bases between them. The CDR3 runs to 16 residues. The V gene's germline CDR1 is SGHTA and CDR2 FQGTGA. The CDR3 DNA follows: TGTGCCAGCAGCTCGGCGAGACCCAGTAGAGATCAGCCCCAGCATTTT. This encodes CASSSARPSRDQPQHF.

There are a few counts of this clonotype. V usage is TRBV12-5 and J usage is TRBJ2-3; D possibly matches TRBD1 or TRBD2 (6 bases each). The CDR3 spans 18 residues. V dropped 0 bases and J dropped 4 bases, with 20 bases sitting between them. Germline loops: CDR1 LGHNT, CDR2 FRNRAP. CDR3 region: CASGLVLRGRGSPDTQYF. DNA for the CDR3: TGTGCTAGTGGTTTGGTACTACGGGGGCGCGGGTCCCCAGATACGCAGTATTTT.

The rearrangement uses TRBV10-3 and TRBJ2-3; D might be TRBD1 or TRBD2, each matching 5 bases. In germline, CDR1 is ENHRY, CDR2 SYGVKD. The CDR3 has 13 residues. V lost 5 bases to trimming and J lost 11 bases, with 17 bases between them. The CDR3 DNA is TGTGCCATCAGTATAGGCGGGTCGGGGCAGCAGTATTTT. It encodes CAISIGGSGQQYF.

This clonotype was detected ten times or more. This chain joins TRBV20-1 and TRBJ1-4, with D unresolved. V was cut by 3 bases and J by 13 bases, with 18 bases left in between. CDR1 DFQATT and CDR2 SNEGSKA come from the germline V gene (reference sequence). The CDR3 sequence is 13 residues long. CDR3: CSASPGSPKLLFF. CDR3 sequence (DNA): TGCAGTGCTAGCCCCGGGAGTCCAAAACTACTGTTTTTT.

This clonotype has only a few counts. The chain carries TRBV7-2 and TRBJ1-1; TRBD1 matches 7 bases. The ends lost 6 bases at V and 6 bases at J; junction bases unmatched: 7. The CDR3 extends over 13 amino acids. Germline V gene lookup returns CDR1 SGHTA and CDR2 FQGNSA. The chain's CDR3 is CASRAGQGAEAFF. The CDR3 DNA reads TGTGCCAGCAGGGCAGGGCAGGGGGCTGAAGCTTTCTTT.

This clonotype has a handful of counts. The J gene is TRBJ2-7, the V gene TRBV29-1, with 7 bases matching TRBD2. The CDR3 has 13 amino acids. Germline V lookup: CDR1 SQVTM, CDR2 ANQGSEA. The J segment lost 4 bases and the V segment lost 6 bases, leaving 9 bases of the junction unmatched. CDR3 DNA: TGCAGCGTCGGTCTCGGGGAGGGTTACGAGCAGTACTTC. Translation: CSVGLGEGYEQYF.

V and J are TRBV11-1 and TRBJ2-3, with D possibly called TRBD1 or TRBD2 (5 bases each). The CDR3 extends over 19 amino acids. Germline V CDR1 and CDR2: SGHAT, FQDESV (reference sequence). Trimming shortened V by 6 bases and J by 1 base, and 26 bases separated the two germline ends. CDR3 loop: CASSPKRLRGAGGTDTQYF. As DNA, the CDR3 is TGTGCCAGCAGTCCGAAAAGACTACGAGGGGCCGGCGGCACAGATACGCAGTATTTT.

Ten or more counts support this clonotype. The gene calls are TRBV2 and TRBJ2-1; D ambiguous. The CDR3 totals 11 residues. The germline gives CDR1 SNHLY, CDR2 FYNNEI. V was trimmed by 5 bases and J by 6 bases, leaving 5 bases between them. Here the CDR3 DNA reads TGTGCCAGCAGTCCTAGCAATGAGCAGTTCTTC. Translating it yields CASSPSNEQFF.

This clonotype was found many times. The V and J genes are TRBV20-1 and TRBJ2-7; TRBD1 aligns across 9 bases. CDR3 length: 15 residues. With V trimmed by 1 base and J by 2 bases, 6 bases remained unmatched. Germline V lookup: CDR1 DFQATT, CDR2 SNEGSKA (reference sequence). CDR3 nucleotides: TGCAGTGCTAGAGTCCGGGACAGGGATACCTACGAGCAGTACTTC. It yields the protein CSARVRDRDTYEQYF.

The gene calls are TRBV11-1 and TRBJ1-3; D unclear. The germline gives CDR1 SGHAT, CDR2 FQDESV (reference sequence). The V and J ends lost 0 bases and 4 bases respectively, with 13 bases between them. CDR3 length equals 16 residues. The CDR3 sequence: CASSLAFKVTGNTIYF. The CDR3 DNA reads as TGTGCCAGCAGCTTAGCTTTCAAGGTCACAGGAAACACCATATATTTT. Filled out from reference TRBV11-1 and TRBJ1-3, the complete variable domain reads EAEVAQSPRYKITEKSQAVAFWCDPISGHATLYWYRQILGQGPELLVQFQDESVVDDSQLPKDRFSAERLKGVDSTLKIQPAELGDSAMYLCASSLAFKVTGNTIYFGEGSWLTVV.

The chain joins TRBV15 to TRBJ1-2, with TRBD1 matching 8 bases. Germline V CDR1 and CDR2: LNHNV, YYDKDF (reference sequence). The CDR3 extends over 14 amino acids. J gave up 4 bases and V 6 bases, and 7 bases lay outside the gene matches. CDR3 sequence reads: CATRAGGDPYGYTF. The CDR3 bases are TGTGCCACCAGGGCAGGGGGCGACCCCTATGGCTACACCTTC.

This rearrangement joins TRBV12-5 to TRBJ1-3; D gene unclear. The CDR3 contains 17 residues. Germline lookup yields CDR1 LGHNT and CDR2 FRNRAP. Trimming stripped 1 base from V and 3 bases from J, with 16 bases between. CDR3 loop: CASGLDGRPTGGNTIYF. The DNA of the CDR3 is TGTGCTAGTGGTTTGGACGGGAGACCAACGGGTGGAAACACCATATATTTT.

This clonotype was seen a handful of times. V usage is TRBV12-3 or TRBV12-4 and J usage is TRBJ1-5, with D hard to call. V gave up 2 bases and J gave up 2 bases, with 7 bases separating them. The CDR3 has 14 residues. For the CDR3, the DNA is TGTGCCAGCAGTTTATCCGCGGGCAATCAGCCCCAGCATTTT. Residues: CASSLSAGNQPQHF.

V is TRBV12-3 or TRBV12-4 and J is TRBJ1-5, with D possibly TRBD1 on 5 matching bases. CDR3 length equals 17 residues. Trimming took 5 bases from V and 0 from J, leaving 17 bases between them. In nucleotides, the CDR3 is TGTGCCAGCAGTCACAGCCCGGGGCCCTATAGCAATCAGCCCCAGCATTTT. Its protein product is CASSHSPGPYSNQPQHF.

This clonotype has ten or more counts. The gene calls are TRBV7-2 and TRBJ2-7; D gene unclear. Looked up from germline, CDR1 is SGHTA and CDR2 is FQGNSA. With 4 bases removed from V and 5 bases from J, the gap between germline ends came to 12 bases. The CDR3 extends over 13 amino acids. CDR3 residues: CASSSGLINEQYF. CDR3 DNA sequence: TGTGCCAGCAGCTCTGGGTTGATCAACGAGCAGTACTTC. Full variable domain (outside the CDR3, taken from reference TRBV7-2 and TRBJ2-7): GAGVSQSPSNKVTEKGKDVELRCDPISGHTALYWYRQSLGQGLEFLIYFQGNSAPDKSGLPSDRFSAERTGGSVSTLTIQRTQQEDSAVYLCASSSGLINEQYFGPGTRLTVT.